A single count supports the clone carrying this TCR beta chain. Its antigen is unknown. V shed 4 bases and J 13 bases; nucleotides not matched to a gene: 10. Germline values: CDR1 SGHTS, CDR2 YDEGEE. The CDR3 totals 14 residues. This sample was included in a study of post-analysis software for immune sequencing data. The wider study: The patients showed relapsing-remitting, secondary progressive and progressive-relapsing multiple sclerosis courses.

Prepared libraries of TCR beta cDNA carried unique molecular identifiers. TCRdb re-called the PCR reads through MiXCR, storing one row per CDR3 protein. Here the sample spans 450,000 to 700,000 distinct CDR3 sequences, about 40% being singletons. Overall study results and limits: With TRBV5-6, TRBV5-1 and TRBV20-1 included, about five TRBV segments were more frequent in patients than in controls.

The specimen was blood. The rearrangement uses TRBV5-8 and TRBJ2-1; 11 bases are shared with TRBD2. The TCR comes from a girl aged 5-17 years with multiple sclerosis. The CDR3 spells CASSLTTSGIGQFF. CDR3 coding DNA: TGTGCCAGCAGCCTAACGACTAGCGGGATCGGCCAGTTCTTC.